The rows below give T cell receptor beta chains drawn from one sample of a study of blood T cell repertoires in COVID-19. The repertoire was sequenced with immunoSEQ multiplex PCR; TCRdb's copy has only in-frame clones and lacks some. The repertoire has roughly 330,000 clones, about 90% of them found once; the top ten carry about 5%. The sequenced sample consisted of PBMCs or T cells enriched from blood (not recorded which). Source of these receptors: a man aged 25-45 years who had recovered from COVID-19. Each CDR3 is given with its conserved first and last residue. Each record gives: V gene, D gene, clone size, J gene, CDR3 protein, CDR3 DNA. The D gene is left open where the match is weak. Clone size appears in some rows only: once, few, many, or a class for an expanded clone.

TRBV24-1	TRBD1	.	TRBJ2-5	CATSDFIQGKETQYF	TGTGCCACCAGTGATTTTATACAGGGGAAAGAGACCCAGTACTTC
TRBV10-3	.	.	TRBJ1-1	CAISESTGPNTEAFF	TGTGCCATCAGTGAGTCCACAGGGCCCAACACTGAAGCTTTCTTT
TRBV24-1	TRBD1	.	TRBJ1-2	CATSDRGTGHGYTF	TGTGCCACCAGTGATAGGGGGACAGGACATGGCTACACCTTC
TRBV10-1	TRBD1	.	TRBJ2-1	CASRPGTGWNEQFF	TGCGCCAGCAGGCCCGGGACAGGGTGGAATGAGCAGTTCTTC
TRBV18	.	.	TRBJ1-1	CASSSAGLNTEAFF	TGTGCCAGCTCATCGGCGGGACTAAACACTGAAGCTTTCTTT
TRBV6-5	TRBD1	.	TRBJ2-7	CASSPDRGKFYEQYF	TGTGCCAGCAGCCCGGACAGGGGAAAATTCTACGAGCAGTACTTC
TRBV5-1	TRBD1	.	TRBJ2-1	CASSTAGDRVNEQFF	TGCGCCAGCAGCACCGCTGGGGACAGGGTAAATGAGCAGTTCTTC
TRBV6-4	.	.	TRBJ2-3	CASSRRLGGSDTQYF	TGTGCCAGCAGTCGGAGATTAGGCGGATCAGATACGCAGTATTTT
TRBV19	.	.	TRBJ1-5	CASSNTGQGPQHF	TGTGCCAGTAGTAACACAGGGCAGGGGCCCCAGCATTTT
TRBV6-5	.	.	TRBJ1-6	CASSYSAAGTTPLHF	TGTGCCAGCAGTTACTCCGCCGCAGGCACGACACCCCTCCACTTT
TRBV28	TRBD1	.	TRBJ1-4	CASSWTGATNEKLFF	TGTGCCAGCAGTTGGACAGGGGCGACTAATGAAAAACTGTTTTTT
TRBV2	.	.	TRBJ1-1	CASSWGRGNTEAFF	TGTGCCAGCAGTTGGGGCAGGGGGAACACTGAAGCTTTCTTT
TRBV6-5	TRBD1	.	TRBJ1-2	CASSLDRGNYGYTF	TGTGCCAGCAGCTTAGACAGGGGGAACTATGGCTACACCTTC
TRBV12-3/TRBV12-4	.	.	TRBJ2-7	CASSLAGWLEQYF	TGTGCCAGCAGTTTAGCGGGCTGGCTCGAGCAGTACTTC
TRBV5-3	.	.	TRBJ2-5	CARSLDSSRRTQYF	TGTGCCAGAAGCTTGGACAGCTCCCGAAGGACCCAGTACTTC
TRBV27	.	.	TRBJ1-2	CASSPHTGSRDGYTF	TGTGCCAGCAGTCCTCATACAGGGTCGCGTGATGGCTACACCTTC
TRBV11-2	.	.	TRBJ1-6	CASSRDGGNSPLHF	TGTGCCAGCAGCCGTGACGGGGGGAATTCACCCCTCCACTTT
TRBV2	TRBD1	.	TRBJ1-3	CASSSRTGTGNTIYF	TGTGCCAGCAGCTCCCGGACAGGGACTGGAAACACCATATATTTT
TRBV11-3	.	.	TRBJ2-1	CASSLRGSTYNEQFF	TGTGCCAGCAGTCTTCGGGGGTCTACCTACAATGAGCAGTTCTTC
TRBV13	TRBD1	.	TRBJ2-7	CASSLRDRTYEQYF	TGTGCCAGCAGCTTAAGGGACAGGACCTACGAGCAGTACTTC
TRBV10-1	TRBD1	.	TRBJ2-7	CASSRDRAYEQYF	TGCGCCAGCAGTCGGGACAGGGCCTACGAGCAGTACTTC
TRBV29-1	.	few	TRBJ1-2	CSVVPTGVADYGYTF	TGCAGCGTTGTGCCAACCGGGGTAGCCGACTATGGCTACACCTTC
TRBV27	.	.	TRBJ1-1	CASSGTGTNTEAFF	TGTGCCAGCAGTGGTACAGGGACAAACACTGAAGCTTTCTTT
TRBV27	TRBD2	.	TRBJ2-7	CASSLSGGGGIYEQYF	TGTGCCAGCAGTTTATCGGGCGGGGGGGGAATCTACGAGCAGTACTTC
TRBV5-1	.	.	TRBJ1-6	CASSADSGSPLHF	TGCGCCAGCAGCGCGGACAGTGGTTCACCCCTCCACTTT
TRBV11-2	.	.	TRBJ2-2	CASSFRGELFF	TGTGCCAGCAGCTTTAGAGGGGAGCTGTTTTTT
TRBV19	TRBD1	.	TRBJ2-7	CASKFTGTEYEQYF	TGTGCCAGTAAATTTACCGGGACAGAGTACGAGCAGTACTTC
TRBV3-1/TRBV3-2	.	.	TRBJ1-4	CASSLQGNMFF	TGTGCCAGCAGCCTCCAGGGGAACATGTTTTTT
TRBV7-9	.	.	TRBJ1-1	CASSLRQVGTEAFF	TGTGCCAGCAGCTTAAGGCAGGTGGGCACTGAAGCTTTCTTT
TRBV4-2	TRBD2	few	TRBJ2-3	CASSQDRTSHDTQYF	TGTGCCAGCAGCCAAGATCGGACTAGTCACGATACGCAGTATTTT
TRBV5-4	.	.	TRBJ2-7	CASSWQGTYEQYF	TGTGCCAGCAGCTGGCAGGGTACCTACGAGCAGTACTTC
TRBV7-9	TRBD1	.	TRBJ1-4	CASSFFVGQANEKLFF	TGTGCCAGCAGCTTTTTCGTAGGACAGGCTAATGAAAAACTGTTTTTT
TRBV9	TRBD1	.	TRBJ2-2	CASSVSGTGVTGELFF	TGTGCCAGCAGCGTCTCCGGGACAGGGGTCACCGGGGAGCTGTTTTTT
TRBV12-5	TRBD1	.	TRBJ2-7	CASGLVVTGQAYEQYF	TGTGCTAGTGGTTTGGTAGTAACGGGACAGGCTTACGAGCAGTACTTC
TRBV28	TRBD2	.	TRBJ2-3	CASSPPGLAGVTDTQYF	TGTGCCAGCAGTCCGCCGGGACTAGCGGGGGTCACAGATACGCAGTATTTT
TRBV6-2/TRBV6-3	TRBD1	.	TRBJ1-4	CASSYRQGELFF	TGTGCCAGCAGTTACAGACAGGGTGAACTGTTTTTT